One and the same sample provided the 32 T cell receptor beta chains below, sequenced in a study of neurological immune-mediated disorders. TCRdb recomputed calls from the 5' RACE reads with MiXCR, one row per CDR3 protein. The sample shows roughly 30,000 distinct CDR3 sequences, more than 6.5% of them seen only once. The sequencing sample was made of PBMCs. The origin of the receptors is a woman between 45 and 65 years old in good health.

There are many counts of this clonotype. V usage is TRBV6-6 and J usage is TRBJ1-1; possible D gene TRBD1, 5 bases. The germline CDR1 and CDR2 sequences are MNHNY and SVGAGI (reference sequence). Trimming took off 6 bases at V and 4 bases at J, with 12 bases between the two ends. The CDR3 spans 13 residues. CDR3 in DNA: TGTGCCAGCAGAACCGACAGCACCACTGAAGCTTTCTTT. Protein product: CASRTDSTTEAFF.

This clonotype was found many times. The chain uses TRBV18 and TRBJ2-3; no clear D. CDR1 is KGHSH and CDR2 is LQKENI in the germline V gene. This CDR3 spans 13 amino acids. V dropped 2 bases and J dropped 5 bases, with 8 bases sitting between them. Written as DNA, the CDR3 is TGTGCCAGCTCACCAACCCCAGGAGATACGCAGTATTTT. It specifies CASSPTPGDTQYF.

This clonotype showed up many times. The gene calls are TRBV7-2 and TRBJ1-6, with D perhaps matching TRBD1 (6 bases). The CDR3 is made up of 20 amino acids. The germline V gene has CDR1 SGHTA and CDR2 FQGNSA. V was clipped by 4 bases and J by 0 bases, with 22 bases between them. The CDR3 DNA sequence: TGTGCCAGCAGCTCAACAGGGTCGGGGCGAGTTAGCTCCTATAATTCACCCCTCCACTTT. This translates into CASSSTGSGRVSSYNSPLHF.

This clonotype was seen many times. The chain employs TRBV12-3 or TRBV12-4 and TRBJ2-3; D gene unclear. The CDR3 covers 12 residues. Trimming removed 7 bases at V and 4 bases at J, with 9 bases between. The CDR3 here is CASTQSADTQYF. For the CDR3, the DNA is TGTGCCAGCACCCAAAGCGCAGATACGCAGTATTTT.

This clonotype was seen at least ten times. The rearrangement joins TRBV7-3 to TRBJ1-2; tentative D call: TRBD1 (6 bases). Germline CDR1 and CDR2: SGHTA and FQGTGA. CDR3 length: 15 residues. V lost 5 bases and J 4 bases, leaving 17 bases between the germline ends. Here the CDR3 reads CASSLTSDRSYGYTF. The CDR3 nucleotides are TGTGCCAGCAGCCTTACGTCGGACAGAAGCTATGGCTACACCTTC.

This clonotype was recorded many times. This sequence joins TRBV6-6 and TRBJ2-3; tentatively, D is TRBD1 (5 bases). Trimming pared 0 bases from V and 4 bases from J, leaving 8 bases between. Germline assignment: CDR1 MNHNY and CDR2 SVGAGI (reference sequence). This CDR3 comprises 14 residues. The CDR3 is CASSYSPRADTQYF. Here the CDR3 DNA reads TGTGCCAGCAGTTACTCACCCAGGGCAGATACGCAGTATTTT.

Many counts were recorded for this clonotype. V is TRBV25-1 and J is TRBJ2-3; D may match TRBD1 or TRBD2 (5 bases each). V was trimmed by 2 bases and J by 3 bases, leaving 12 bases between them. Germline lookup yields CDR1 MGHDK and CDR2 SYGVNS. This CDR3 is 15 amino acids long. In DNA form, the CDR3 reads TGTGCCAGCAGTGAACCAACTTGGGGGACAGATACGCAGTATTTT. It encodes CASSEPTWGTDTQYF.

This clonotype was found many times. The chain recombines TRBV12-3 or TRBV12-4 with TRBJ1-1, with TRBD1 matching 7 bases. This CDR3 comprises 14 residues. V lost 5 bases and J lost 5; bases outside the gene matches: 8. The CDR3 bases are TGTGCCAGCAGTGTCCGACAGGGAGGGACTGAAGCTTTCTTT. Amino acids: CASSVRQGGTEAFF.

This clonotype appeared many times. The chain couples TRBV28 to TRBJ2-7, with 14 bases aligning to TRBD2. J lost 4 bases, V lost 5 bases, and 10 bases had no gene match. CDR3 length equals 17 residues. Germline V gives CDR1 MDHEN, CDR2 SYDVKM. The chain's CDR3 is CASSTPYGTSGRYEQYF. The CDR3 nucleotides read TGTGCCAGCAGTACTCCGTATGGGACTAGCGGGAGATACGAGCAGTACTTC.

This clonotype was recorded at least ten times. CDR3 amino acids: CAIEGRLNTGELFF. The CDR3 coding sequence is TGTGCCATCGAGGGACGGCTGAACACCGGGGAGCTGTTTTTT. V and J are TRBV10-3 and TRBJ2-2; the D call may be TRBD1 or TRBD2 (5 bases each). Trimming took 8 bases from V and 1 from J, leaving 11 bases between them. Germline V CDR1 and CDR2: ENHRY, SYGVKD. The CDR3 extends over 14 amino acids.

This clonotype appeared many times. This rearrangement joins TRBV5-1 to TRBJ2-3; D unclear. The V end lost 0 bases, the J end lost 0 bases, and 8 bases lay between the germline ends. This CDR3 is 15 amino acids long. CDR1 and CDR2 from the germline V gene are SGHRS and YFSETQ. CDR3 amino acids: CASSLGGPSTDTQYF. The CDR3 DNA reads TGCGCCAGCAGCTTGGGGGGTCCTAGCACAGATACGCAGTATTTT.

This clonotype is medium-sized in the sample. This sequence joins TRBV20-1 and TRBJ2-4; perhaps TRBD1 as D (7 bases). The CDR3 is made up of 14 amino acids. CDR1 and CDR2 (germline): DFQATT, SNEGSKA (reference sequence). Trimming cost V 2 bases and J 3 bases, with 11 bases left between them. The CDR3 region has the DNA TGCAGTGCTAGAAACCAGGGGGGCAAAAACATTCAGTACTTC. Its translation is CSARNQGGKNIQYF.

This clonotype has ten or more counts. The chain employs TRBV12-3 or TRBV12-4 and TRBJ1-1; 11 bases agree with TRBD1. Trimming took 5 bases from V and 3 from J; bases not matched to a gene: 8. The CDR3 consists of 16 residues. The CDR3: CASSRGQGAGDTEAFF. CDR3 nucleotides: TGTGCCAGCAGTCGAGGACAGGGGGCTGGGGACACTGAAGCTTTCTTT.

This clonotype was counted many times. The chain links TRBV29-1 to TRBJ1-1; D gene ambiguous. V was clipped by 5 bases and J by 1 base, with 8 bases between them. The length of the CDR3 is 12 residues. The germline V gene has CDR1 SQVTM and CDR2 ANQGSEA. The DNA of the CDR3 is TGCAGCGTTCGTCCCGGGAACACTGAAGCTTTCTTT. This sequence encodes CSVRPGNTEAFF. Supplemented by reference TRBV29-1 and TRBJ1-1, the full variable domain reads SAVISQKPSRDICQRGTSLTIQCQVDSQVTMMFWYRQQPGQSLTLIATANQGSEATYESGFVIDKFPISRPNLTFSTLTVSNMSPEDSSIYLCSVRPGNTEAFFGQGTRLTVV.

This clonotype was observed at least ten times. The chain is built from TRBV6-6 and TRBJ1-3; D is possibly TRBD1 (6 bases). Germline-derived CDR1 and CDR2 are MNHNY and SVGAGI (reference sequence). The CDR3 has 15 amino acids. V was cut by 3 bases and J by 0 bases, with 9 bases left in between. DNA for the CDR3: TGTGCCAGCAGTTATGGACAGCGCTCTGGAAACACCATATATTTT. Protein sequence: CASSYGQRSGNTIYF.

The sample holds many counts of this clonotype. This chain links TRBV3-1 with TRBJ2-1; D uncertain. Trimming stripped 1 base from V and 0 bases from J, with 13 bases between. Germline CDR1 is LGHDT and CDR2 is YNNKEL (reference sequence). This CDR3 has 17 residues. CDR3 in DNA: TGTGCCAGCAGCCAAGGGGTCACAAGTATCTCCTACAATGAGCAGTTCTTC. Its translation is CASSQGVTSISYNEQFF.

This clonotype was seen ten or more times. The genes are TRBV2 and TRBJ2-1; D gene unclear. V gave up 7 bases and J gave up 4 bases, with 11 bases separating them. Germline V gene sequence: CDR1 SNHLY, CDR2 FYNNEI. The CDR3 is made up of 13 amino acids. The CDR3 spells CASKRREYNEQFF. In DNA form, the CDR3 reads TGTGCCAGCAAGCGAAGGGAATACAATGAGCAGTTCTTC.

Only a few counts were recorded for this clonotype. A read error is possible here, since a much larger clone lies one base away. This sequence joins TRBV5-6 and TRBJ2-2, with a weak D call TRBD1 (6 bases). Germline-derived CDR1 and CDR2 are SGHDT and YYEEEE. CDR3 size: 15 residues. V lost 5 bases and J 7 bases, leaving 18 bases between the germline ends. The CDR3 protein is CASSTTGLDIGELFF. CDR3 nucleotides: TGTGCCAGCAGTACGACAGGATTGGACATCGGGGAGCTGTTTTTT.

This clonotype was detected many times. This sequence joins TRBV27 and TRBJ2-7, with 8 bases that match TRBD1. The CDR3 contains 15 residues. V was pared by 3 bases and J by 5 bases, with 9 bases of the junction left unmatched. CDR1 is MNHEY, CDR2 SMNVEV, per germline (reference sequence). CDR3 sequence: CASSLEAGGYHEQYF. DNA for the CDR3: TGTGCCAGCAGTTTGGAGGCAGGGGGCTACCACGAGCAGTACTTC.

In this sample, this clonotype turned up many times. The rearrangement joins TRBV28 to TRBJ2-2; possible D gene TRBD1, 5 bases. In germline, CDR1 is MDHEN, CDR2 SYDVKM. This CDR3 has 15 residues. The ends were cut back, 2 bases at V and 1 base at J, with 8 bases in the middle. CDR3 sequence reads: CASSLGQGNTGELFF. The CDR3 DNA sequence: TGTGCCAGCAGTTTAGGCCAGGGGAACACCGGGGAGCTGTTTTTT.

This clonotype was seen repeatedly, ten times or more. This chain joins TRBV5-1 and TRBJ1-1; TRBD1 might be the D (5 bases). Germline CDR1 reads SGHRS; CDR2 reads YFSETQ. This CDR3 has 15 amino acids. The V end lost 6 bases, the J end lost 1 base, and 16 bases lay between the germline ends. In DNA form, the CDR3 reads TGCGCCAGCACCCGGGGGGATTTCGGGAACACTGAAGCTTTCTTT. This translates into CASTRGDFGNTEAFF.

In this sample, this clonotype turned up a few times. V and J are TRBV25-1 and TRBJ1-3; 7 bases fit TRBD1. V lost 3 bases to trimming and J lost 0 bases; unmatched junction nucleotides: 5. Germline V gene data show CDR1 as MGHDK and CDR2 as SYGVNS. The CDR3 runs to 16 residues. DNA for the CDR3: TGTGCCAGCAGTGACTCCGACAGGGTCTCTGGAAACACCATATATTTT. Translation: CASSDSDRVSGNTIYF.

This clonotype was picked up many times. The rearrangement uses TRBV5-1 and TRBJ2-5; D is perhaps TRBD1 (5 bases). The CDR3 totals 14 residues. V was trimmed by 2 bases and J by 3 bases, leaving 11 bases between them. Germline V CDR1 and CDR2: SGHRS, YFSETQ. CDR3 nucleotide sequence: TGCGCCAGCAGCTTAGGGGCGGCGAAAGAGACCCAGTACTTC. Translating gives CASSLGAAKETQYF.

In its sample, this clonotype was seen many times. This chain joins TRBV7-9 and TRBJ1-1; 8 bases match TRBD1. The junction had 3 bases not matched to a gene; V was cut back by 7 bases and J by 8 bases. In germline, CDR1 is SEHNR, CDR2 FQNEAQ (reference sequence). This CDR3 is built from 11 residues. CDR3: CASIGTGEAFF. The CDR3 nucleotides are TGTGCCAGCATCGGGACAGGCGAAGCTTTCTTT.

This clonotype was recorded at least ten times. The chain is built from TRBV7-2 and TRBJ1-1; no clear D. Trimming removed 5 bases at V and 6 bases at J, with 16 bases between. CDR1 is SGHTA and CDR2 is FQGNSA in the germline V gene. The CDR3 runs to 14 residues. The CDR3 nucleotides are TGTGCCAGCAGCAGCCGGGCCCCGGCGGCTGAAGCTTTCTTT. Its translation: CASSSRAPAAEAFF.

This clonotype came up many times. The rearrangement links TRBV7-2 to TRBJ2-7, with TRBD1 matching 10 bases. The trim removed 5 bases at V and 2 bases at J, leaving 9 bases unmatched. Germline values: CDR1 SGHTA, CDR2 FQGNSA. This CDR3 is 16 amino acids long. The CDR3 region is CASSARQGALTYEQYF. The CDR3 DNA sequence: TGTGCCAGCAGCGCGAGACAGGGGGCTCTCACCTACGAGCAGTACTTC.

The CDR3 DNA follows: TGTGCCAGCAGTTTACAGGGCAGGGCAAGAGGCTACACCTTC. Translation: CASSLQGRARGYTF. This rearrangement joins TRBV28 to TRBJ1-2; maybe TRBD1 (5 bases). The germline V and J ends were trimmed by 2 bases and 8 bases, with 15 bases remaining between them. CDR1 is MDHEN, CDR2 SYDVKM, per germline. The CDR3 runs 14 residues.

This clonotype has ten or more counts. This rearrangement joins TRBV3-1 to TRBJ2-7; D may match TRBD1 or TRBD2 (5 bases each). Trimming removed 3 bases from V and 5 bases from J, with 14 bases in between. The CDR3 contains 14 residues. Germline CDR1 is LGHDT and CDR2 is YNNKEL (reference sequence). The chain's CDR3 is CASSHGLGTDEQYF. The DNA for the CDR3 is TGTGCCAGCAGCCACGGATTAGGGACGGACGAGCAGTACTTC.

This clonotype occurred many times. V gene TRBV7-2 combines with J gene TRBJ2-2; 7 nucleotides agree with TRBD1. Trimming at V came to 3 bases and at J to 2 bases, leaving 12 bases not matched to a gene. Germline values: CDR1 SGHTA, CDR2 FQGNSA. The CDR3 is 18 amino acids. The CDR3 sequence is CASSFVHTTGDNTGELFF. For the CDR3, the DNA is TGTGCCAGCAGCTTCGTACATACTACAGGGGACAACACCGGGGAGCTGTTTTTT. Full variable domain (outside the CDR3, taken from reference TRBV7-2 and TRBJ2-2): GAGVSQSPSNKVTEKGKDVELRCDPISGHTALYWYRQSLGQGLEFLIYFQGNSAPDKSGLPSDRFSAERTGGSVSTLTIQRTQQEDSAVYLCASSFVHTTGDNTGELFFGEGSRLTVL.

This clonotype occurred many times. This may be a read error, as it is one base from a much larger clone. The chain joins TRBV7-9 to TRBJ1-1, with D unclear. The V gene lost 5 bases and the J gene lost 2 bases, with 12 bases spanning the gap. Germline-derived CDR1 and CDR2 are SEHNR and FQNEAQ (reference sequence). The CDR3 runs to 14 residues. CDR3 protein: CASSPGRGNTEAFF. The CDR3 nucleotides read TGTGCCAGCAGCCCAGGACGGGGTAACACTGAAGCTTTCTTT.

This clonotype was picked up many times. The chain couples TRBV7-2 to TRBJ2-5, with D possibly matching TRBD1 (6 bases). Germline V gene lookup returns CDR1 SGHTA and CDR2 FQGNSA. This CDR3 has 15 residues. V was pared by 5 bases and J by 2 bases, with 15 bases between. The CDR3 here is CASSSRGSGQETQYF. The CDR3 coding sequence is TGTGCCAGCAGCAGCAGGGGAAGTGGACAAGAGACCCAGTACTTC.

The sample holds many counts of this clonotype. The chain has TRBV7-2 and TRBJ2-1, with 10 bases that match TRBD2. Trimming at V came to 0 bases and at J to 9 bases, leaving 8 bases not matched to a gene. CDR1 and CDR2 (germline): SGHTA, FQGNSA. CDR3 size: 16 residues. In DNA, the CDR3 is TGTGCCAGCAGCTTAGCTTCTAGCGGGGGAGCGTTTGAGCAGTTCTTC. Encoded protein: CASSLASSGGAFEQFF.